This passage covers 15 T cell receptor beta chains from one sample sequenced in a study of CD8 T cells in Susac syndrome. RNA totalling about 0.45 to 1 ug underwent reverse transcription with random hexamers. TCRdb re-derived calls from the immunoSEQ multiplex PCR reads in MiXCR, one entry per CDR3 protein. Of hundreds of thousands of distinct CDR3 sequences in the sample, 89% were seen once. Sample: CD8+ T cells from PBMCs. The receptors were gathered from a human donor with multiple sclerosis.

The chain has TRBV2 and TRBJ1-2; weak D call: TRBD1 (6 bases). This CDR3 spans 13 amino acids. Germline-derived CDR1 and CDR2 are SNHLY and FYNNEI. The V and J ends lost 6 bases and 3 bases respectively, with 11 bases between them. CDR3 DNA sequence: TGTGCCAGCAGGGGGGCCTATTACTATGGCTACACCTTC. It translates to CASRGAYYYGYTF.

This rearrangement joins TRBV4-3 to TRBJ2-1; 7 bases are a match to TRBD2. With 0 bases clipped from V and 3 bases from J, the junction kept 8 bases outside the gene matches. This CDR3 comprises 17 residues. Looked up from germline, CDR1 is LGHNA and CDR2 is YSLEER. This chain's CDR3 is CASSQDRSASGYNEQFF. The CDR3, as DNA: TGCGCCAGCAGCCAAGACCGGAGTGCTAGCGGCTACAATGAGCAGTTCTTC.

The CDR3 DNA follows: TGTGCCAGCAGTGAATTCACGATAGCGGGCGGCTACAATGAGCAGTTCTTC. Amino acid sequence: CASSEFTIAGGYNEQFF. The rearrangement uses TRBV6-1 and TRBJ2-1; 7 bases are a match to TRBD2. This CDR3 has 17 amino acids. The trim removed 2 bases at V and 3 bases at J, leaving 10 bases unmatched. Germline CDR1 reads MNHNS; CDR2 reads SASEGT.

This chain joins TRBV4-2 and TRBJ2-7, with 7 bases that match TRBD2. The CDR3 runs 15 residues. J lost 4 bases, V lost 0 bases, and 6 bases had no gene match. Germline CDR1 and CDR2: LGHNA and YNFKEQ. CDR3 sequence: CASSQEVGGSYEQYF. The DNA of the CDR3 is TGTGCCAGCAGCCAAGAAGTGGGAGGGTCTTACGAGCAGTACTTC.

The CDR3 is CASSVSGAGGTDTQYF. CDR3 nucleotides: TGTGCCAGCAGCGTGTCAGGTGCAGGAGGCACAGATACGCAGTATTTT. The rearrangement uses TRBV9 and TRBJ2-3; no clear D. Germline V gene sequence: CDR1 SGDLS, CDR2 YYNGEE. This CDR3 spans 16 amino acids. V was cut by 2 bases and J by 1 base, with 14 bases left in between.

The chain recombines TRBV9 with TRBJ2-1; possible D gene TRBD2, 6 bases. Germline assignment: CDR1 SGDLS and CDR2 YYNGEE. The CDR3 has 11 residues. Trimming removed 0 bases from V and 16 bases from J, with 11 bases in between. CDR3: CASSVVLASFF. DNA for the CDR3: TGTGCCAGCAGCGTAGTACTAGCTTCCTTCTTC.

This chain links TRBV30 with TRBJ2-3; a weak D match, TRBD1 (5 bases). Looked up from germline, CDR1 is GTSNPN and CDR2 is SVGIG (reference sequence). This CDR3 region has 14 residues. V lost 8 bases to trimming and J lost 3 bases, with 18 bases between them. The CDR3 coding sequence is TGTGCCCTTCTGACTGATAGGGGTACAGATACGCAGTATTTT. Its translation: CALLTDRGTDTQYF.

The DNA of the CDR3 is TGCAGCGTTTCCGAGACTAGTGAGACTAATGAGCAGTTCTTC. The encoded protein is CSVSETSETNEQFF. This chain connects TRBV29-1 to TRBJ2-1; the D gene is possibly TRBD2 (6 bases). Germline CDR1 SQVTM, CDR2 ANQGSEA. The CDR3 totals 14 residues. Between the trimmed V and J ends, which lost 5 bases and 7 bases, there was a span of 18 bases.

V usage is TRBV21-1 and J usage is TRBJ1-2. TRBV21-1 is deemed a pseudogene. This CDR3 contains 11 residues. CDR3 loop: CASRPDPINTF. The CDR3, as DNA: TGTGCCAGCAGACCGGACCCAATAAACACCTTC.

The rearrangement joins TRBV20-1 to TRBJ2-5, with D uncertain. Germline V gene sequence: CDR1 DFQATT, CDR2 SNEGSKA (reference sequence). There are 14 residues in the CDR3. Trimming stripped 1 base from V and 5 bases from J, with 14 bases between. The CDR3 loop reads CSARVREPGETQYF. In DNA, the CDR3 is TGCAGTGCTAGAGTGCGCGAACCTGGGGAGACCCAGTACTTC.

This chain uses TRBV30 with TRBJ2-3, with 9 bases that match TRBD1. Germline V CDR1 and CDR2: GTSNPN, SVGIG (reference sequence). V was pared by 1 base and J by 3 bases, with 5 bases of the junction left unmatched. CDR3 length: 15 amino acids. The chain's CDR3 is CAWSGRDRVTDTQYF. CDR3 nucleotide sequence: TGTGCCTGGAGTGGCCGGGACAGGGTGACAGATACGCAGTATTTT.

V usage is TRBV30 and J usage is TRBJ1-2, with 11 positions matching TRBD1. J was trimmed by 10 bases and V by 3 bases; bases with no gene match: 4. The germline V gene encodes CDR1 GTSNPN and CDR2 SVGIG (reference sequence). The CDR3 sequence is 12 residues long. In nucleotides, the CDR3 is TGTGCCTGGAGCCCGGGACAGGGGGACTACACCTTC. Translation gives CAWSPGQGDYTF.

The chain employs TRBV14 and TRBJ2-1; 9 nucleotides line up with TRBD2. Germline V lookup: CDR1 SGHDN, CDR2 FVKESK. This CDR3 region has 17 residues. The ends lost 2 bases at V and 9 bases at J; junction bases unmatched: 14. CDR3 sequence reads: CASSQLPSGRSGSEQFF. CDR3 in DNA: TGTGCCAGCAGCCAACTCCCCAGCGGGAGGTCAGGCAGTGAGCAGTTCTTC.

The genes are TRBV12-3 or TRBV12-4 and TRBJ2-7; weak D call: TRBD1 (6 bases). The CDR3 covers 14 residues. V lost 4 bases and J 3 bases, leaving 13 bases between the germline ends. CDR3 DNA sequence: TGTGCCAGCAGTTCAGCCGGGACATTCTACGAGCAGTACTTC. Translated, it gives CASSSAGTFYEQYF.

This clonotype was seen only a few times. The chain carries TRBV3-1 and TRBJ2-7, with TRBD2 matching over 11 bases. The ends lost 4 bases at V and 5 bases at J; junction bases unmatched: 4. The CDR3 extends over 14 amino acids. Per the germline V gene, CDR1 is LGHDT and CDR2 is YNNKEL (reference sequence). This CDR3 reads CASSPLAGGNEQYF. The CDR3, as DNA: TGTGCCAGCAGCCCTCTAGCGGGGGGCAACGAGCAGTACTTC.